Listed here are 9 T cell receptor beta chains from one sample, sequenced in a study of tumor-infiltrating lymphocytes in primary liver carcinoma. The researchers produced TCR beta cDNA from around 0.5 ug total RNA with a constant-region primer. Nested multiplex PCR, run for three rounds with slightly modified ARM-PCR, yielded TCR beta libraries. Running around 9 cycles apiece, the first two PCR rounds relied on TRBV1-TRBV30 forward primers together with a C-beta reverse primer. TCRdb re-derived calls from the multiplex PCR reads in MiXCR, one entry per CDR3 protein. Here the sample spans 250,000 to 350,000 distinct CDR3 sequences, 58% being singletons. The source of the blood RNA was unsorted whole blood, and germline DNA was extracted as well. Sequenced sample: peripheral blood. The source of these receptors is a woman between 25 and 40 years old with primary liver carcinoma and hepatitis B virus infection.

A note on this clonotype: The germline gene is not matched at one end of the junction; a read error may be the cause. The chain joins TRBV11-1 to TRBJ2-2, with a tentative D call TRBD2 (5 bases). Germline CDR1 is SGHAT and CDR2 is FQDESV (reference sequence). The length of the CDR3 is 17 residues. CDR3 coding DNA: TGTGCCAGCAGCCGACCTGATCGGGTTACGAACACCGGGGAGCGGTTTTTT. Its protein product is CASSRPDRVTNTGERFF.

This clonotype was detected once. The CDR3 does not end in the conserved phenylalanine or tryptophan, so this is likely a read error. V is TRBV6-2 or TRBV6-3 and J is TRBJ2-1, with 8 bases that match TRBD1. Germline values: CDR1 MNHEY, CDR2 SVGEGT. The length of the CDR3 is 15 residues. The V segment lost 2 bases and the J segment 8 bases; nucleotides outside the gene matches: 8. The CDR3 DNA is TGTGCCAGCAGTTACATCGGGACAGGTCAAGATGAGCAGTTCTTA. The encoded protein is CASSYIGTGQDEQFL.

For this clonotype: At one end, the junction sequence differs from germline, possibly due to a read error. The chain uses TRBV11-2 and TRBJ1-4; D gene uncertain. The germline V gene has CDR1 SGHAT and CDR2 FQNNGV. The CDR3 contains 13 residues. The CDR3 loop reads CVSCSFRHEKLFF. In nucleotides, the CDR3 is TGTGTCAGCTGTTCCTTCCGGCATGAAAAACTGTTTTTT.

This clonotype was detected ten times or more. The V call is TRBV12-3 or TRBV12-4, the J call TRBJ2-1; 8 nucleotides match TRBD2. Trimming removed 7 bases from V and 5 bases from J; junction bases left unmatched: 16. The CDR3 length is 17 residues. CDR3 DNA sequence: TGTGCCAGCACCGACCACACAAGGACTAGCCGGGACAATGAGCAGTTCTTC. The encoded protein is CASTDHTRTSRDNEQFF.

The chain has TRBV6-2 or TRBV6-3 and TRBJ2-7; D is possibly TRBD1 (5 bases). CDR3 length: 13 residues. CDR1 and CDR2 (germline): MNHEY, SVGEGT. V dropped 0 bases and J dropped 2 bases, with 5 bases sitting between them. CDR3 sequence reads: CASSYSGAYEQYF. For the CDR3, the DNA is TGTGCCAGCAGTTACTCAGGGGCCTACGAGCAGTACTTC.

As regards this clonotype: No DNA is shown, since the ends of the CDR3 on it are uncertain; the CDR3 is the one TCRdb lists. The V gene is TRBV11-1, the J gene TRBJ2-5; the listed D gene, TRBD1, was not tested against the DNA. The V gene's germline CDR1 is SGHAT and CDR2 FQDESV (reference sequence). Counting both end residues, the CDR3 totals 14 amino acids. The CDR3 is CASSWARGTGTLYF.

Of note for this clonotype: This could be a read error, since a much larger clone is one nucleotide away. The chain carries TRBV29-1 and TRBJ2-1; D is uncertain. The germline V gene encodes CDR1 SQVTM and CDR2 ANQGSEA. This CDR3 has 13 amino acids. Trimming took 6 bases from V and 5 from J, leaving 14 bases between them. CDR3 region: CSVHRVSNNEQFF. The CDR3 DNA reads TGCAGCGTCCATAGGGTTTCCAACAATGAGCAGTTCTTC.

Remarks on this clonotype: This may stem from a read error, because a much larger clone lies one nucleotide away. The chain has TRBV29-1 and TRBJ2-2; a weak D match, TRBD2 (5 bases). Germline V gene data show CDR1 as SQVTM and CDR2 as ANQGSEA. CDR3 length equals 13 residues. CDR3 residues: CSDSGRYTGELFF. In DNA form, the CDR3 reads TGCAGTGACTCTGGGAGATACACCGGGGAGCTGTTTTTT.

A word on this clonotype: One junction end disagrees with the germline gene, perhaps due to a read error. The chain joins TRBV11-3 to TRBJ2-5; D remains unclear. Germline V gives CDR1 SGHNT, CDR2 YENEEA. The CDR3 has 15 amino acids. CDR3 in amino acids: CASRAAELGKDTQYF. CDR3 nucleotide sequence: TGTGCCAGCAGGGCCGCGGAACTCGGTAAAGATACCCAGTACTTC.